The 27 T cell receptor beta chains listed next were all sequenced from one sample in a study of shared clonotypes between healthy human individuals. Only in-frame clones appear in the TCRdb table, and some are missing; sequencing was by immunoSEQ multiplex PCR. Found here are approximately 1.5 million clones, approximately 98% of them singletons; the top ten hold approximately 0.45%. The sequenced sample consisted of naive CD4+ T cells sorted from blood. The sample's subset: CD45RA+ positively selected. The receptors were gathered from a man aged 30 to 45 in good health.

This clone was seen only once. The chain couples TRBV11-3 to TRBJ2-1, with no clear D. V shed 5 bases and J shed 6 bases, with 14 bases lying between them. CDR3 length: 14 residues. Germline loops: CDR1 SGHNT, CDR2 YENEEA. The CDR3 is CASSLRAFGNEQFF. CDR3 DNA sequence: TGTGCCAGCAGCCTAAGGGCCTTCGGCAATGAGCAGTTCTTC.

The rearrangement links TRBV19 to TRBJ2-7; 11 bases match TRBD1. With V trimmed by 3 bases and J by 2 bases, 12 bases remained unmatched. The CDR3 sequence is 18 residues long. Germline assignment: CDR1 LNHDA and CDR2 SQIVND (reference sequence). Written as DNA, the CDR3 is TGTGCCAGTAGTATCCGGGACAGGGGGAATTCGCAAACCTACGAGCAGTACTTC. The encoded protein is CASSIRDRGNSQTYEQYF.

This sequence joins TRBV19 and TRBJ2-2; D is ambiguous. CDR3 length: 15 residues. CDR1 and CDR2 from the germline V gene are LNHDA and SQIVND (reference sequence). V was cut by 3 bases and J by 7 bases, with 15 bases left in between. In DNA form, the CDR3 reads TGTGCCAGTAGTATCTGGACCCCCCAAGACGGGGAGCTGTTTTTT. Encoded protein: CASSIWTPQDGELFF.

V gene TRBV5-4 combines with J gene TRBJ2-7; 9 nucleotides line up with TRBD1. J lost 2 bases, V lost 4 bases, and 4 bases had no gene match. The CDR3 has 14 amino acids. Germline V gene sequence: CDR1 SGHNT, CDR2 YYREEE (reference sequence). This chain's CDR3 is CASSPDRGAYEQYF. The CDR3 region has the DNA TGTGCCAGCAGCCCGGACAGGGGCGCCTACGAGCAGTACTTC.

This clone was recorded only once. This chain joins TRBV11-3 and TRBJ2-2; the D gene is possibly TRBD2 (5 bases). CDR3 length: 15 residues. Trimming removed 2 bases from V and 7 bases from J, with 14 bases in between. Germline CDR1 reads SGHNT; CDR2 reads YENEEA. CDR3 loop: CASSLSLLGVGELFF. In nucleotides, the CDR3 is TGTGCCAGCAGCTTATCGTTGTTGGGAGTCGGGGAGCTGTTTTTT.

V is TRBV25-1 and J is TRBJ2-2, with 7 positions matching TRBD1. In germline, CDR1 is MGHDK, CDR2 SYGVNS. This CDR3 comprises 17 residues. The V segment lost 6 bases and the J segment 2 bases; nucleotides outside the gene matches: 12. As DNA, the CDR3 is TGTGCCAGCAGGAAGGGGGCGGGCGCTGGTAACACCGGGGAGCTGTTTTTT. This translates into CASRKGAGAGNTGELFF.

A remark on this clone: Other DNA sequences in this specimen translate into the identical CDR3. The chain carries TRBV5-1 and TRBJ2-1; possible D gene TRBD2, 5 bases. Germline V gene lookup returns CDR1 SGHRS and CDR2 YFSETQ. CDR3 length: 12 residues. The V gene lost 0 bases and the J gene lost 7 bases, with 5 bases spanning the gap. The CDR3 bases are TGCGCCAGCAGCTTGGGCGGGAATGAGCAGTTCTTC. Protein: CASSLGGNEQFF.

Details on this clone: The same CDR3 also results from other DNA sequences found in this sample. J is TRBJ1-1 and V is TRBV6-5; no clear D. Trimming cost V 2 bases and J 1 base, with 11 bases left between them. Germline-derived CDR1 and CDR2 are MNHEY and SVGAGI. The CDR3 has 15 residues. The DNA of the CDR3 is TGTGCCAGCAGTTACCGCGGAGGGCCGAACACTGAAGCTTTCTTT. Amino acids: CASSYRGGPNTEAFF.

V gene TRBV4-1 combines with J gene TRBJ1-3; D possibly corresponds to TRBD1 (5 bases). Trimming removed 1 base at V and 8 bases at J, with 15 bases between. The CDR3 contains 15 residues. Germline values: CDR1 MGHRA, CDR2 YSYEKL. The CDR3 region is CASSQGSQGAYTIYF. In DNA, the CDR3 is TGCGCCAGCAGCCAAGGTAGCCAGGGCGCGTACACCATATATTTT.

This sequence joins TRBV7-3 and TRBJ2-7; D might be TRBD2 (6 bases). Germline CDR1 is SGHTA and CDR2 is FQGTGA. The CDR3 runs to 13 residues. V lost 5 bases and J lost 4, with 12 bases in between. CDR3 residues: CASSPSAGYEQYF. The DNA of the CDR3 is TGTGCCAGCAGCCCCAGCGCGGGGTACGAGCAGTACTTC.

The V and J genes are TRBV7-3 and TRBJ2-1; TRBD1 matches at 9 bases. V trimming: 4 bases; J trimming: 7 bases; junction bases outside the gene matches: 11. Germline CDR1 SGHTA, CDR2 FQGTGA. This CDR3 is 16 amino acids long. The CDR3: CASSSLTGGLKNEQFF. CDR3 DNA sequence: TGTGCCAGCAGCTCCCTAACAGGGGGCTTGAAGAATGAGCAGTTCTTC.

The chain joins TRBV11-3 to TRBJ2-7; a weak D match, TRBD2 (6 bases). The CDR3 contains 15 residues. Trimming left V 2 bases short and J 3 bases short, with 14 bases between. Germline CDR1 reads SGHNT; CDR2 reads YENEEA. Here the CDR3 reads CASSLNGLEGYEQYF. CDR3 DNA: TGTGCCAGCAGCTTAAACGGATTGGAGGGCTACGAGCAGTACTTC.

The chain uses TRBV28 and TRBJ1-4, with D tentatively TRBD1 (6 bases). Germline V gene sequence: CDR1 MDHEN, CDR2 SYDVKM. CDR3 length equals 13 residues. Trimming took 3 bases from V and 12 from J, leaving 14 bases between them. The chain's CDR3 is CASSLWGRGQLFF. The CDR3 DNA is TGTGCCAGCAGTTTGTGGGGGCGAGGACAACTGTTTTTT.

CDR3 sequence (DNA): TGTGCCAGCAGCTTAGGATTGCGGGAGACCGGGAGTGAGCAGTTCTTC. Protein: CASSLGLRETGSEQFF. The chain recombines TRBV7-9 with TRBJ2-1; 7 bases align to TRBD2. The junction had 12 bases not matched to a gene; V was cut back by 1 base and J by 9 bases. The length of the CDR3 is 16 residues. Germline V CDR1 and CDR2: SEHNR, FQNEAQ (reference sequence).

The chain joins TRBV2 to TRBJ2-6; D is unresolved. V was clipped by 5 bases and J by 4 bases, with 6 bases between them. Germline V gene sequence: CDR1 SNHLY, CDR2 FYNNEI. The CDR3 length is 13 residues. The DNA of the CDR3 is TGTGCCAGCAGTCAAGGGGGGGCCAACGTCCTGACTTTC. Its protein is CASSQGGANVLTF.

The count of this clone is one. V gene TRBV4-3 combines with J gene TRBJ2-1; tentative D call: TRBD1 (6 bases). Trimming left V 3 bases short and J 9 bases short, with 15 bases between. The CDR3 length is 14 residues. Germline values: CDR1 LGHNA, CDR2 YSLEER. The DNA of the CDR3 is TGCGCCAGCAGCCAGCTCACAGGGTTCAGTGAGCAGTTCTTC. Its protein is CASSQLTGFSEQFF.

The rearrangement uses TRBV9 and TRBJ2-1; TRBD2 might be the D (6 bases). The germline V gene encodes CDR1 SGDLS and CDR2 YYNGEE. V lost 3 bases and J 0 bases, leaving 7 bases between the germline ends. CDR3 size: 14 residues. The CDR3 region is CASSASASYNEQFF. Here the CDR3 DNA reads TGTGCCAGCAGCGCTAGCGCCTCCTACAATGAGCAGTTCTTC.

CDR3 sequence: CASSDGDRGPKSSYEQYF. CDR3 DNA sequence: TGTGCCAGCAGTGATGGGGACAGGGGCCCTAAAAGCTCCTACGAGCAGTACTTC. This chain links TRBV2 with TRBJ2-7; 10 bases fit TRBD1. The CDR3 totals 18 residues. CDR1 and CDR2 from the germline V gene are SNHLY and FYNNEI. Trimming cost V 3 bases and J 0 bases; bases outside gene matches: 11.

The rearrangement links TRBV5-8 to TRBJ2-1; D perhaps matches TRBD1 (5 bases). V shed 0 bases and J shed 4 bases, with 11 bases lying between them. Germline loops: CDR1 SGHTS, CDR2 YDEGEE. This CDR3 comprises 15 residues. CDR3 in amino acids: CASSLVRGRYNEQFF. Here the CDR3 DNA reads TGTGCCAGCAGCTTGGTTAGGGGTAGATACAATGAGCAGTTCTTC.

The rearrangement joins TRBV5-4 to TRBJ2-3; TRBD1 might be the D (5 bases). This CDR3 has 15 amino acids. Germline V CDR1 and CDR2: SGHNT, YYREEE (reference sequence). Trimming took off 4 bases at V and 1 base at J, with 13 bases between the two ends. Written as DNA, the CDR3 is TGTGCCAGCAGCCTAGGACACCCAGGCACAGATACGCAGTATTTT. This codes for CASSLGHPGTDTQYF.

This chain uses TRBV7-9 with TRBJ2-5, with D uncertain. There are 14 residues in the CDR3. Germline lookup yields CDR1 SEHNR and CDR2 FQNEAQ (reference sequence). V lost 4 bases and J lost 4, with 13 bases in between. The CDR3 DNA is TGTGCCAGCAGCTGGGATTTAGGCGGAGAGACCCAGTACTTC. Amino acids: CASSWDLGGETQYF.

The count of this clone is one. This sequence joins TRBV18 and TRBJ1-2, with TRBD1 matching 7 bases. Trimming at V came to 3 bases and at J to 4 bases, leaving 11 bases not matched to a gene. CDR3 length equals 16 residues. The germline V gene has CDR1 KGHSH and CDR2 LQKENI. The CDR3 here is CASSPFTGASGYGYTF. The DNA for the CDR3 is TGTGCCAGCTCACCTTTCACAGGGGCTTCGGGCTATGGCTACACCTTC. The entire variable domain, with the rest obtained from reference TRBV18 and TRBJ1-2, is as follows: NAGVMQNPRHLVRRRGQEARLRCSPMKGHSHVYWYRQLPEEGLKFMVYLQKENIIDESGMPKERFSAEFPKEGPSILRIQQVVRGDSAAYFCASSPFTGASGYGYTFGSGTRLTVV.

This clone was detected once. The chain uses TRBV5-6 and TRBJ2-1, with D hard to call. Trimming stripped 3 bases from V and 6 bases from J, with 4 bases between. The germline CDR1 and CDR2 sequences are SGHDT and YYEEEE. The CDR3 contains 11 residues. The CDR3 nucleotides read TGTGCCAGCAGCTGGGTCAATGAGCAGTTCTTC. Translation gives CASSWVNEQFF.

The chain combines TRBV15 with TRBJ2-7; 8 bases map to TRBD1. Germline-derived CDR1 and CDR2 are LNHNV and YYDKDF (reference sequence). V gave up 4 bases and J gave up 3 bases; unmatched junction bases: 8. The CDR3 covers 15 residues. CDR3 DNA sequence: TGTGCCACCAGCAATAACCGGGACAGGCGCTACGAGCAGTACTTC. It yields the protein CATSNNRDRRYEQYF. Complete variable domain (other parts from reference TRBV15 and TRBJ2-7): DAMVIQNPRYQVTQFGKPVTLSCSQTLNHNVMYWYQQKSSQAPKLLFHYYDKDFNNEADTPDNFQSRRPNTSFCFLDIRSPGLGDTAMYLCATSNNRDRRYEQYFGPGTRLTVT.

The rearrangement joins TRBV5-1 to TRBJ2-5, with a possible D match to TRBD1 (6 bases). This CDR3 contains 15 residues. V lost 4 bases and J lost 1, with 14 bases in between. Germline assignment: CDR1 SGHRS and CDR2 YFSETQ. The CDR3 loop is CASSSSNRVQETQYF. CDR3 DNA sequence: TGCGCCAGCAGCAGTAGTAACAGGGTCCAAGAGACCCAGTACTTC.

The chain employs TRBV18 and TRBJ2-1, with 8 bases that match TRBD1. V lost 4 bases, J lost 5 bases, and 7 bases stayed unmatched. CDR3 size: 15 residues. Per the germline V gene, CDR1 is KGHSH and CDR2 is LQKENI. CDR3 amino acids: CASSHDRGPNNEQFF. The CDR3 DNA reads TGTGCCAGCTCACACGACAGGGGCCCTAACAATGAGCAGTTCTTC. Drawing the rest from reference TRBV18 and TRBJ2-1, the complete variable domain is NAGVMQNPRHLVRRRGQEARLRCSPMKGHSHVYWYRQLPEEGLKFMVYLQKENIIDESGMPKERFSAEFPKEGPSILRIQQVVRGDSAAYFCASSHDRGPNNEQFFGPGTRLTVL.

This clone was observed a single time. The V and J genes are TRBV5-4 and TRBJ2-7; the D is unclear. The CDR3 length is 13 residues. Germline values: CDR1 SGHNT, CDR2 YYREEE (reference sequence). V was clipped by 4 bases and J by 7 bases, with 15 bases between them. The CDR3 sequence: CASSPLQIGEQYF. As DNA, the CDR3 is TGTGCCAGCAGCCCACTCCAAATCGGGGAGCAGTACTTC.